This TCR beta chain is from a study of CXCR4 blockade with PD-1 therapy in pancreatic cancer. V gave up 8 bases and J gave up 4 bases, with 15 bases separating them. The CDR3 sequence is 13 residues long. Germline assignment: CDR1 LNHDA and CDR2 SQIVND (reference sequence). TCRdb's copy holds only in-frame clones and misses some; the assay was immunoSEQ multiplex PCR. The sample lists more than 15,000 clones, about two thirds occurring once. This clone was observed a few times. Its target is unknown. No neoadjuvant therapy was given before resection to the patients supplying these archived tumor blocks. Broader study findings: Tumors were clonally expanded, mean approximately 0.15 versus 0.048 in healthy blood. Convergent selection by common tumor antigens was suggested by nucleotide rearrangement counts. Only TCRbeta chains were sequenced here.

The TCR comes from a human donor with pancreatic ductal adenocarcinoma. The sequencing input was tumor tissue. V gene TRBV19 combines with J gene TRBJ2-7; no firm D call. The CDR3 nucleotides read TGTGCCAGTGGCCCGGGCCGAGGTTACGAGCAGTACTTC. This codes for CASGPGRGYEQYF.